These 7 T cell receptor beta chains share one sample of origin, sequenced in a study of blood T cells in healthy people across ages. Using a J-beta primer mix together with a sample-barcoded 5' primer, a second PCR was run for roughly 7 to 11 cycles. MiXCR, run by TCRdb on the 5' RACE reads, gives a single entry per CDR3 protein. The sample shows about 1.7 million distinct CDR3 sequences, 28% of them seen only once. What was sequenced was blood. Every receptor here comes from a woman in her twenties or thirties in good health.

The CDR3 nucleotides read TGCGCCAGCAGCCCTGGAGCGACAGGCTCGGTCTATGGCTACACCTTC. The encoded protein is CASSPGATGSVYGYTF. This chain links TRBV5-1 with TRBJ1-2, with a weak D call TRBD1 (6 bases). Between the trimmed V and J ends, which lost 4 bases and 4 bases, there was a span of 20 bases. CDR3 length equals 16 residues. Germline CDR1 SGHRS, CDR2 YFSETQ.

This clonotype came up many times. V is TRBV7-8 and J is TRBJ2-7; 10 positions agree with TRBD2. With V trimmed by 3 bases and J by 3 bases, 5 bases remained unmatched. CDR1 is SGHVS, CDR2 FQNEAQ, per germline. There are 15 residues in the CDR3. For the CDR3, the DNA is TGTGCCAGCAGCTTCCGCCGACTAGCGGGCTACGAGCAGTACTTC. This encodes CASSFRRLAGYEQYF.

This clonotype was seen a handful of times. V is TRBV9 and J is TRBJ1-6; D is unresolved. Trimming took 3 bases from V and 9 from J, leaving 16 bases between them. Germline V gives CDR1 SGDLS, CDR2 YYNGEE. The CDR3 is made up of 15 amino acids. The CDR3, as DNA: TGTGCCAGCAGCGCCAGACACGAGGGTGGTTCACCCCTCCACTTT. Translation: CASSARHEGGSPLHF. Complete variable domain (other parts from reference TRBV9 and TRBJ1-6): DSGVTQTPKHLITATGQRVTLRCSPRSGDLSVYWYQQSLDQGLQFLIQYYNGEERAKGNILERFSAQQFPDLHSELNLSSLELGDSALYFCASSARHEGGSPLHFGNGTRLTVT.

The V and J genes are TRBV2 and TRBJ2-3, with D perhaps matching TRBD2 (6 bases). The germline CDR1 and CDR2 sequences are SNHLY and FYNNEI. CDR3 length: 14 residues. The CDR3 bases are TGTGCAGACCGGCCGGGACTTGCAACAGATACGCAGTATTTT. This sequence encodes CADRPGLATDTQYF.

The chain joins TRBV5-1 to TRBJ2-1; 11 bases are shared with TRBD2. The CDR3 runs to 15 residues. Looked up from germline, CDR1 is SGHRS and CDR2 is YFSETQ. With V trimmed by 0 bases and J by 9 bases, 5 bases remained unmatched. CDR3: CASSLALAGDGEQFF. The CDR3 DNA reads TGCGCCAGCAGCTTGGCACTAGCGGGGGACGGTGAGCAGTTCTTC.

As to this clonotype: Likely a read error: the CDR3 ends without its conserved phenylalanine or tryptophan. The chain employs TRBV20-1 and TRBJ2-1, with TRBD1 as a possible D gene (5 bases). The CDR3 runs to 14 residues. With 0 bases removed from V and 3 bases from J, the gap between germline ends came to 9 bases. Germline CDR1 and CDR2: DFQATT and SNEGSKA (reference sequence). CDR3 coding DNA: TGCAGTGCTAGAGATCGTCAGGGCTACAATGAGCAGTTCGTC. This translates into CSARDRQGYNEQFV.

This clonotype was counted only a few times. As DNA, the CDR3 is TGTGCCAGCAGCCCTAGCGGGCCAAGCTCCTACGAGCAGTACTTC. It encodes CASSPSGPSSYEQYF. The rearrangement links TRBV9 to TRBJ2-7, with 8 nucleotides matching TRBD2. CDR1 and CDR2 (germline): SGDLS, YYNGEE. This CDR3 spans 15 amino acids. Trimming removed 4 bases from V and 0 bases from J; junction bases left unmatched: 6.